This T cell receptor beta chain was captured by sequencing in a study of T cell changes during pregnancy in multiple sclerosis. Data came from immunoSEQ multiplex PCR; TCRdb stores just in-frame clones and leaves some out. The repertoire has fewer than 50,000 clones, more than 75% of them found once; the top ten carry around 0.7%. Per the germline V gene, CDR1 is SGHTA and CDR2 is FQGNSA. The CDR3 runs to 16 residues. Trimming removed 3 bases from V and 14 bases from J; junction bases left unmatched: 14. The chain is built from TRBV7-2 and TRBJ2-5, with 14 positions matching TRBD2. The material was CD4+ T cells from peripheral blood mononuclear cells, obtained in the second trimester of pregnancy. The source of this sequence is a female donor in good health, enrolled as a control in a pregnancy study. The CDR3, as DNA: TGTGCCAGCAGCTTGGGGATTGGACTAGCGGGGGGCCGTTACTACTTC. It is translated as CASSLGIGLAGGRYYF.